The clone carrying this TCR beta chain appeared a few times. Its specificity is not known. This sample stems from a study of cytomegalovirus exposure and HLA in healthy donors. Turning to the study itself: An earlier analysis identified 120 million or so unique TCR beta sequences in about 179 million T cells. Study-wide results and caveats: Equally common other TCR beta chains were less clonally expanded than HLA-associated ones, a later analysis found. Sequencing likely generated an artifact that appeared as a cluster of highly shared sequence variants.

PCR primers comprised 60 Vbeta and 13 Jbeta primers. Per the authors' pipeline: A later analysis tallied tens of millions of unique TCR beta chains, around 10 million of them shared. Clones were sequenced by immunoSEQ multiplex PCR, and TCRdb holds only the in-frame ones, with some missing. V, J and clone size reflect that table, while D and trimming were determined from the DNA. Seen here are some 200,000 clones, 8.5% to 10% observed once, and the top ten hold 1% to 1.5%. The receptor was isolated from a young woman in good health and CMV-seropositive. Input material: PBMCs.

Here the CDR3 DNA reads TGTGCCAGCAGCTTGAGACTAGCGGGGCTCTACGAGCAGTACTTC. Its translation is CASSLRLAGLYEQYF. The genes are TRBV11-2 and TRBJ2-7; 11 bases align to TRBD2. Per the germline V gene, CDR1 is SGHAT and CDR2 is FQNNGV. V gave up 3 bases and J gave up 3 bases; unmatched junction bases: 4. The CDR3 runs 15 residues.